These 22 T cell receptor beta chains originate from one sample sequenced in a study of T cells in localized non-small cell lung cancer. Profiling relied on immunoSEQ multiplex PCR, and the TCRdb table lists in-frame clones only, not all of them. The sample consists of about 24,000 clones, more than 65% of them appearing once. This material consisted of PBMCs, taken before any cancer treatment. Receptor source: a man aged 40-75 years with stage II lung adenocarcinoma.

The rearrangement joins TRBV7-2 to TRBJ2-3; 11 nucleotides agree with TRBD2. Germline V gene data show CDR1 as SGHTA and CDR2 as FQGNSA. The CDR3 contains 19 residues. J was trimmed by 0 bases and V by 4 bases; bases with no gene match: 12. The CDR3 sequence: CASSSPPSGGNPSTDTQYF. DNA of the CDR3: TGTGCCAGCAGCTCGCCCCCTAGCGGGGGGAATCCTAGCACAGATACGCAGTATTTT.

The genes are TRBV7-6 and TRBJ2-7; TRBD1 matches at 7 bases. This CDR3 region has 19 residues. CDR1 is SGHVS, CDR2 FNYEAQ, per germline. The junction had 18 bases not matched to a gene; V was cut back by 1 base and J by 3 bases. This CDR3 reads CASSLVVYSGTAGFYEQYF. The DNA of the CDR3 is TGTGCCAGCAGCTTAGTCGTGTATTCGGGGACAGCTGGATTCTACGAGCAGTACTTC.

The rearrangement joins TRBV30 to TRBJ1-1; possible D gene TRBD1, 5 bases. Germline CDR1 reads GTSNPN; CDR2 reads SVGIG (reference sequence). Trimming removed 4 bases at V and 5 bases at J, with 20 bases between. The CDR3 has 15 residues. The CDR3: CAWKRGAGFGTEAFF. The DNA for the CDR3 is TGTGCCTGGAAGCGAGGAGCAGGGTTCGGAACTGAAGCTTTCTTT.

The V gene is TRBV9, the J gene TRBJ2-3; D may be TRBD1 or TRBD2 (5 bases each). This CDR3 is 15 amino acids long. Between the trimmed V and J ends, which lost 1 base and 1 base, there was a span of 10 bases. Germline V gene data show CDR1 as SGDLS and CDR2 as YYNGEE. CDR3 sequence: CASSVIVGGTDTQYF. As DNA, the CDR3 is TGTGCCAGCAGCGTAATCGTGGGGGGCACAGATACGCAGTATTTT.

The genes are TRBV28 and TRBJ1-2; no clear D. Germline CDR1 is MDHEN and CDR2 is SYDVKM. This CDR3 has 12 amino acids. The V gene lost 2 bases and the J gene lost 4 bases, with 5 bases spanning the gap. The CDR3 loop reads CASSLGSYGYTF. In DNA, the CDR3 is TGTGCCAGCAGTTTAGGGTCCTATGGCTACACCTTC.

The chain links TRBV7-9 to TRBJ2-3; a weak D match, TRBD2 (6 bases). CDR3 length: 15 residues. The germline V and J ends were trimmed by 5 bases and 2 bases, with 14 bases remaining between them. CDR1 SEHNR and CDR2 FQNEAQ come from the germline V gene (reference sequence). The CDR3 DNA follows: TGTGCCAGCAGCCCCAGTTGGGGGGACACAGATACGCAGTATTTT. The encoded protein is CASSPSWGDTDTQYF.

The J gene is TRBJ1-5, the V gene TRBV19, with 11 positions matching TRBD1. CDR3 length equals 17 residues. The ends lost 5 bases at V and 0 bases at J; junction bases unmatched: 6. CDR1 LNHDA and CDR2 SQIVND come from the germline V gene (reference sequence). CDR3 in amino acids: CASSPGQGDYSNQPQHF. As DNA, the CDR3 is TGTGCCAGTAGTCCGGGACAGGGGGATTATAGCAATCAGCCCCAGCATTTT.

The chain carries TRBV7-2 and TRBJ2-7; D perhaps matches TRBD2 (6 bases). Germline values: CDR1 SGHTA, CDR2 FQGNSA. The CDR3 is 15 residues long. V dropped 4 bases and J dropped 3 bases, with 16 bases sitting between them. CDR3 sequence (DNA): TGTGCCAGCAGCTCCGACGGGGCGGGACTCTACGAGCAGTACTTC. It codes for CASSSDGAGLYEQYF.

This clone was detected once. The chain recombines TRBV29-1 with TRBJ2-3, with 7 bases fitting TRBD1. The CDR3 length is 14 residues. Trimming took 5 bases from V and 4 from J; bases not matched to a gene: 9. The germline V gene has CDR1 SQVTM and CDR2 ANQGSEA. The CDR3 nucleotides read TGCAGCGTTTCCCCGGGACAGTCGTCAGATACGCAGTATTTT. This sequence encodes CSVSPGQSSDTQYF.

The genes are TRBV5-4 and TRBJ2-7; 7 bases fit TRBD2. The V segment lost 1 base and the J segment 5 bases; nucleotides outside the gene matches: 6. Germline lookup yields CDR1 SGHNT and CDR2 YYREEE (reference sequence). CDR3 length: 14 amino acids. CDR3 loop: CASSLWTRAHEQYF. In DNA form, the CDR3 reads TGTGCCAGCAGCTTGTGGACTAGGGCCCACGAGCAGTACTTC.

V gene TRBV6-5 combines with J gene TRBJ1-5, with a possible D match to TRBD1 (6 bases). CDR3 length: 14 amino acids. Germline-derived CDR1 and CDR2 are MNHEY and SVGAGI. Trimming shortened V by 5 bases and J by 5 bases, and 13 bases separated the two germline ends. The CDR3 DNA sequence: TGTGCCAGCAGTAGGGGGAATTCGGATCAGCCCCAGCATTTT. Its protein is CASSRGNSDQPQHF.

The chain couples TRBV18 to TRBJ2-1; D ambiguous. Germline V CDR1 and CDR2: KGHSH, LQKENI. With 5 bases removed from V and 6 bases from J, the gap between germline ends came to 8 bases. This CDR3 has 12 amino acids. The DNA for the CDR3 is TGTGCCAGCTCAGGAAGCAGCAATGAGCAGTTCTTC. It yields the protein CASSGSSNEQFF.

The rearrangement links TRBV6-5 to TRBJ1-3; D not certain. V was cut by 2 bases and J by 0 bases, with 8 bases left in between. The CDR3 extends over 15 amino acids. Germline V gives CDR1 MNHEY, CDR2 SVGAGI. CDR3 in DNA: TGTGCCAGCAGTTACGGACTCTCCTCTGGAAACACCATATATTTT. Translated: CASSYGLSSGNTIYF.

This clone was counted between two and nine times. Other DNA sequences in this specimen translate into the identical CDR3. The V call is TRBV19, the J call TRBJ1-1; weak D call: TRBD1 (5 bases). This CDR3 is 14 amino acids long. The germline V and J ends were trimmed by 5 bases and 1 base, with 11 bases remaining between them. Germline CDR1 and CDR2: LNHDA and SQIVND (reference sequence). The CDR3 DNA sequence: TGTGCCAGTAGTTGGGGCCGGGGGAACACTGAAGCTTTCTTT. Its translation is CASSWGRGNTEAFF.

V is TRBV5-1 and J is TRBJ1-1, with no clear D. Germline V gene data show CDR1 as SGHRS and CDR2 as YFSETQ. This CDR3 has 15 amino acids. Trimming took 0 bases from V and 2 from J, leaving 11 bases between them. The CDR3 DNA sequence: TGCGCCAGCAGCTTGGTTCCAGGCATTAACACTGAAGCTTTCTTT. It is translated as CASSLVPGINTEAFF. Full variable domain (rest looked up from reference TRBV5-1 and TRBJ1-1): KAGVTQTPRYLIKTRGQQVTLSCSPISGHRSVSWYQQTPGQGLQFLFEYFSETQRNKGNFPGRFSGRQFSNSRSEMNVSTLELGDSALYLCASSLVPGINTEAFFGQGTRLTVV.

The J gene is TRBJ2-3, the V gene TRBV28; 8 bases agree with TRBD2. V lost 3 bases, J lost 0 bases, and 11 bases stayed unmatched. CDR3 length equals 18 residues. Germline V gene data show CDR1 as MDHEN and CDR2 as SYDVKM. As DNA, the CDR3 is TGTGCCAGCAGTTTCTCGCCGGGACTAGGGACTAGCACAGATACGCAGTATTTT. The encoded protein is CASSFSPGLGTSTDTQYF. The variable domain in full, completed from reference TRBV28 and TRBJ2-3, reads DVKVTQSSRYLVKRTGEKVFLECVQDMDHENMFWYRQDPGLGLRLIYFSYDVKMKEKGDIPEGYSVSREKKERFSLILESASTNQTSMYLCASSFSPGLGTSTDTQYFGPGTRLTVL.

This sequence joins TRBV10-1 and TRBJ2-3; D might be TRBD2 (5 bases). In germline, CDR1 is WNHNN, CDR2 SYGVQD (reference sequence). The CDR3 is 16 amino acids. Trimming removed 0 bases at V and 1 base at J, with 11 bases between. The CDR3 DNA follows: TGCGCCAGCAGTGAGTCAAGGCGGGCCGGCACAGATACGCAGTATTTT. This gives the protein CASSESRRAGTDTQYF.

V is TRBV7-8 and J is TRBJ1-1, with D perhaps TRBD1 (5 bases). This CDR3 is 13 amino acids long. Germline CDR1 is SGHVS and CDR2 is FQNEAQ. V gave up 1 base and J gave up 6 bases, with 9 bases separating them. DNA for the CDR3: TGTGCCAGCAGCTTAGACAGGAGGTCTGAAGCTTTCTTT. Protein product: CASSLDRRSEAFF.

This clone came up once. The chain joins TRBV6-5 to TRBJ1-5; perhaps TRBD1 as D (5 bases). This CDR3 has 14 amino acids. Trimming stripped 6 bases from V and 7 bases from J, with 16 bases between. Germline lookup yields CDR1 MNHEY and CDR2 SVGAGI. The chain's CDR3 is CASSPWGGYQPQHF. CDR3 nucleotides: TGTGCCAGCAGCCCCTGGGGGGGGTACCAGCCCCAGCATTTT.

The gene calls are TRBV27 and TRBJ2-1, with 8 bases fitting TRBD2. The CDR3 extends over 16 amino acids. J gave up 7 bases and V 6 bases, and 14 bases lay outside the gene matches. The germline gives CDR1 MNHEY, CDR2 SMNVEV (reference sequence). This chain's CDR3 is CASRPLTSGGQNEQFF. CDR3 sequence (DNA): TGTGCCAGCAGGCCACTCACTAGCGGTGGCCAGAATGAGCAGTTCTTC.

The chain links TRBV6-1 to TRBJ1-5; 8 bases line up with TRBD1. The CDR3 extends over 13 amino acids. With 5 bases clipped from V and 4 bases from J, the junction kept 1 base outside the gene matches. Germline-derived CDR1 and CDR2 are MNHNS and SASEGT. The DNA of the CDR3 is TGTGCCAGCAGTCGGACAGGGAATCAGCCCCAGCATTTT. This sequence encodes CASSRTGNQPQHF.

The chain carries TRBV4-1 and TRBJ2-3; no reliable D call. This CDR3 has 15 residues. CDR1 is MGHRA and CDR2 is YSYEKL in the germline V gene. The V end lost 0 bases, the J end lost 4 bases, and 11 bases lay between the germline ends. The CDR3 is CASSQEPGAPDTQYF. For the CDR3, the DNA is TGCGCCAGCAGCCAAGAGCCGGGTGCGCCAGATACGCAGTATTTT.